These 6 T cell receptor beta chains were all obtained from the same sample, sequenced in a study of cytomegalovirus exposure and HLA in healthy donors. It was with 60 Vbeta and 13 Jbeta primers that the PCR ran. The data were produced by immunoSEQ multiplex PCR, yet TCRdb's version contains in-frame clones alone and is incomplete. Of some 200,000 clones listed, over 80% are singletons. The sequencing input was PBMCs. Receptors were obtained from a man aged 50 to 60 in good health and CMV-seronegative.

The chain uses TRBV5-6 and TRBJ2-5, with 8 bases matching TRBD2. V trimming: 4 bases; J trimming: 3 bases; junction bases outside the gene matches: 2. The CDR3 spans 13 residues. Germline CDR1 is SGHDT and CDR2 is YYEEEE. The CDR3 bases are TGTGCCAGCAGCCCGGGGGGGGAAGAGACCCAGTACTTC. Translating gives CASSPGGEETQYF.

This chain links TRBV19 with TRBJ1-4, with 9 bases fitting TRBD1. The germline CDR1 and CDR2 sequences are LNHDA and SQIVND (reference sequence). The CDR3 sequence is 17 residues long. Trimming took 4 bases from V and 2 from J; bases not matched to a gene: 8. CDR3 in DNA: TGTGCCAGTAGTAAAGGGACAGGGCCTACGACTAATGAAAAACTGTTTTTT. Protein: CASSKGTGPTTNEKLFF. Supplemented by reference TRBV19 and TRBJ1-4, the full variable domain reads DGGITQSPKYLFRKEGQNVTLSCEQNLNHDAMYWYRQDPGQGLRLIYYSQIVNDFQKGDIAEGYSVSREKKESFPLTVTSAQKNPTAFYLCASSKGTGPTTNEKLFFGSGTQLSVL.

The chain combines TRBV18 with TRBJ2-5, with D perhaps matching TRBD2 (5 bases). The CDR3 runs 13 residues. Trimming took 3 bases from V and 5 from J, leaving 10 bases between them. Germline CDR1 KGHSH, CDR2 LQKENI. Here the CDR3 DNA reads TGTGCCAGCTCACCCCGGACTGACGAGACCCAGTACTTC. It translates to CASSPRTDETQYF. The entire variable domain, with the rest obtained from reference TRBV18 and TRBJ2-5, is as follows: NAGVMQNPRHLVRRRGQEARLRCSPMKGHSHVYWYRQLPEEGLKFMVYLQKENIIDESGMPKERFSAEFPKEGPSILRIQQVVRGDSAAYFCASSPRTDETQYFGPGTRLLVL.

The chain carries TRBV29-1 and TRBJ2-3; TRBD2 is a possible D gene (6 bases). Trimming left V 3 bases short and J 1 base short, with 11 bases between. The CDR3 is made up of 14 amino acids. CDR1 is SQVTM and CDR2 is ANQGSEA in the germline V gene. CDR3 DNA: TGCAGCGTTGAGATGGGGGGAGGCACAGATACGCAGTATTTT. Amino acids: CSVEMGGGTDTQYF.

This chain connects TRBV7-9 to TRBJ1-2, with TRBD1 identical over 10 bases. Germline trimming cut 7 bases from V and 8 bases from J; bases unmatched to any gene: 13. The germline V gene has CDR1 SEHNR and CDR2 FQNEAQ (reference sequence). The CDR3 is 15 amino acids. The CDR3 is CASIEVDRGAGGYTF. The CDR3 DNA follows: TGTGCCAGCATCGAAGTGGACAGGGGGGCCGGGGGCTACACCTTC.

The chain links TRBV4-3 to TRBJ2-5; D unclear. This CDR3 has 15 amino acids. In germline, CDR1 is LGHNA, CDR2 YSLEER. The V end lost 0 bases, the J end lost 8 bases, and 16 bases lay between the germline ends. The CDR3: CASSQEVAPQATQYF. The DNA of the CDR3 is TGCGCCAGCAGCCAAGAGGTCGCTCCCCAAGCAACCCAGTACTTC.